This T cell receptor beta chain was identified during a study of CD8 T cells in ankylosing spondylitis. Findings of the study overall: Several highly homologous variants made up a TCR beta motif, and this motif appeared characteristic of ankylosing spondylitis blood.

To note about this clonotype: Its target is not known.

TCRdb ran MiXCR on the 5' RACE reads and lists one entry per CDR3 protein. This table holds some 840,000 distinct CDR3 sequences, 10% to 15% found once. Per the germline V gene, CDR1 is SGHTA and CDR2 is FQGNSA. Deletions cut 7 bases from V and 16 bases from J, with 23 bases between. The CDR3 extends over 14 amino acids. Sequencing was carried out using blood, either unsorted or a sorted T cell fraction (not recorded which). This clonotype was sampled from a male donor with ankylosing spondylitis. The chain joins TRBV7-2 to TRBJ2-6, with D possibly being TRBD2 (7 bases). The CDR3 region is CASTPGRGSRVLTF. In DNA form, the CDR3 reads TGTGCCAGCACCCCAGGGAGGGGGTCTCGAGTTCTGACTTTC.